Shown below are 30 T cell receptor beta chains from a single sample sequenced in a study of Tregs in tolerant kidney transplant recipients (dated by TCRdb to the late 2010s). The library was built by means of the immunoSEQ multiplex PCR assay. TCRdb stores this immuneACCESS table with in-frame sequences only. Part of the clones is absent; in the studies checked, under half of the shortfall reflects unresolved V genes, and no reason is known for the rest. This sample gives some 100,000 clones in total; about 91% of them show up just once. The top ten clonotypes cover around 0.6% of the sample. Source material: CD4+ T cells from blood. The source is a human donor in good health.

The chain uses TRBV18 and TRBJ1-4, with D perhaps matching TRBD1 (6 bases). The CDR3 consists of 12 residues. V shed 8 bases and J shed 8 bases, with 12 bases lying between them. CDR1 is KGHSH and CDR2 is LQKENI in the germline V gene. For the CDR3, the DNA is TGTGCCAGCGGGGGCGCGGAAGAAAAACTGTTTTTT. Translated: CASGGAEEKLFF. Based on the CDR3 plus reference TRBV18 and TRBJ1-4, the full variable domain is NAGVMQNPRHLVRRRGQEARLRCSPMKGHSHVYWYRQLPEEGLKFMVYLQKENIIDESGMPKERFSAEFPKEGPSILRIQQVVRGDSAAYFCASGGAEEKLFFGSGTQLSVL.

The chain combines TRBV25-1 with TRBJ2-1, with 9 bases identical to TRBD2. This CDR3 is built from 15 residues. Germline CDR1 is MGHDK and CDR2 is SYGVNS. V gave up 2 bases and J gave up 5 bases; unmatched junction bases: 4. Here the CDR3 DNA reads TGTGCCAGCAGTGAACCGACTAGCGGAGACAATGAGCAGTTCTTC. Protein sequence: CASSEPTSGDNEQFF. The entire variable domain, with the rest obtained from reference TRBV25-1 and TRBJ2-1, is as follows: EADIYQTPRYLVIGTGKKITLECSQTMGHDKMYWYQQDPGMELHLIHYSYGVNSTEKGDLSSESTVSRIRTEHFPLTLESARPSHTSQYLCASSEPTSGDNEQFFGPGTRLTVL.

CDR3 residues: CASSQFINTEAFF. In nucleotides, the CDR3 is TGTGCCAGCAGCCAGTTCATAAACACTGAAGCTTTCTTT. The chain is built from TRBV5-4 and TRBJ1-1; D ambiguous. V was clipped by 4 bases and J by 2 bases, with 9 bases between them. CDR3 length equals 13 residues. The germline V gene has CDR1 SGHNT and CDR2 YYREEE (reference sequence).

The rearrangement uses TRBV5-1 and TRBJ2-1; TRBD1 aligns across 8 bases. From germline, CDR1 is SGHRS and CDR2 YFSETQ. This CDR3 has 14 residues. With 2 bases clipped from V and 6 bases from J, the junction kept 4 bases outside the gene matches. CDR3 nucleotides: TGCGCCAGCAGCTTTCAGGGGGCCAGCAATGAGCAGTTCTTC. This codes for CASSFQGASNEQFF.

The V call is TRBV7-9, the J call TRBJ1-1; weak D call: TRBD1 (6 bases). Germline CDR1 and CDR2: SEHNR and FQNEAQ (reference sequence). V dropped 3 bases and J dropped 4 bases, with 15 bases sitting between them. This CDR3 contains 15 residues. The chain's CDR3 is CASSFMGGGSTEAFF. The CDR3 DNA follows: TGTGCCAGCAGCTTTATGGGGGGCGGGAGCACTGAAGCTTTCTTT.

The rearrangement joins TRBV28 to TRBJ1-2; D is perhaps TRBD1 (5 bases). The V gene's germline CDR1 is MDHEN and CDR2 SYDVKM. Trimming removed 1 base from V and 4 bases from J, with 10 bases in between. This CDR3 spans 14 amino acids. Here the CDR3 reads CASSLLVGGYGYTF. In DNA, the CDR3 is TGTGCCAGCAGTTTATTAGTCGGGGGCTATGGCTACACCTTC.

CDR3 sequence (DNA): TGTGCCATCAGTTACAGCTACGAGCAGTACTTC. It is translated as CAISYSYEQYF. This chain uses TRBV10-3 with TRBJ2-7; D uncertain. From germline, CDR1 is ENHRY and CDR2 SYGVKD. With 5 bases removed from V and 3 bases from J, the gap between germline ends came to 5 bases. This CDR3 comprises 11 residues.

This sequence joins TRBV7-8 and TRBJ2-4; 15 bases fit TRBD2. The CDR3 sequence is 17 residues long. The trim removed 3 bases at V and 7 bases at J, leaving 7 bases unmatched. Germline CDR1 is SGHVS and CDR2 is FQNEAQ. CDR3: CASSFGLAGGPWNIQYF. The CDR3 region has the DNA TGTGCCAGCAGCTTTGGACTAGCGGGAGGGCCGTGGAACATTCAGTACTTC.

V is TRBV7-2 and J is TRBJ1-4; 7 bases map to TRBD1. This CDR3 spans 14 amino acids. The germline V gene encodes CDR1 SGHTA and CDR2 FQGNSA. V shed 4 bases and J 7 bases; nucleotides not matched to a gene: 6. The CDR3 sequence: CASSWGGGGEKLFF. The CDR3 nucleotides read TGTGCCAGCAGCTGGGGAGGGGGCGGTGAAAAACTGTTTTTT.

This clone was seen just once. The chain uses TRBV18 and TRBJ2-1; TRBD1 matches at 9 bases. The CDR3 runs to 15 residues. Trimming cost V 3 bases and J 7 bases; bases outside gene matches: 7. Germline V gene data show CDR1 as KGHSH and CDR2 as LQKENI. CDR3 nucleotides: TGTGCCAGCTCACCTCCGGGACAGGGTACGAATGAGCAGTTCTTC. Translating gives CASSPPGQGTNEQFF.

CDR3 region: CASMGVGMNTEAFF. The DNA for the CDR3 is TGTGCCTCAATGGGTGTTGGGATGAACACTGAAGCTTTCTTT. V usage is TRBV30 and J usage is TRBJ1-1; no definite D call. Trimming stripped 7 bases from V and 0 bases from J, with 15 bases between. This CDR3 is built from 14 residues. The V gene's germline CDR1 is GTSNPN and CDR2 SVGIG (reference sequence).

This chain uses TRBV5-1 with TRBJ1-2; TRBD1 is a possible D gene (6 bases). The V end lost 4 bases, the J end lost 3 bases, and 19 bases lay between the germline ends. CDR1 SGHRS and CDR2 YFSETQ come from the germline V gene. CDR3 length equals 16 residues. The CDR3 region is CASSPGPTRGDYGYTF. The CDR3 DNA reads TGCGCCAGCAGCCCGGGGCCGACGAGGGGGGACTATGGCTACACCTTC.

The J gene is TRBJ1-5, the V gene TRBV7-8, with D maybe TRBD1 (5 bases). V lost 5 bases to trimming and J lost 5 bases, with 10 bases between them. Germline V gene lookup returns CDR1 SGHVS and CDR2 FQNEAQ. This CDR3 has 13 amino acids. The CDR3: CASSGQGHQPQHF. The CDR3, as DNA: TGTGCCAGCAGCGGGCAGGGACATCAGCCCCAGCATTTT.

The rearrangement links TRBV7-8 to TRBJ2-5; D is possibly TRBD1 or TRBD2 (5 bases each). Looked up from germline, CDR1 is SGHVS and CDR2 is FQNEAQ. The CDR3 totals 16 residues. Between the trimmed V and J ends, which lost 5 bases and 4 bases, there was a span of 20 bases. The chain's CDR3 is CASSLPWGSESETQYF. CDR3 sequence (DNA): TGTGCCAGCAGCCTCCCATGGGGGAGTGAATCAGAGACCCAGTACTTC.

The rearrangement links TRBV5-5 to TRBJ2-1; 10 bases are a match to TRBD1. Per germline, CDR1 SGHKS and CDR2 YYEKEE (reference sequence). Trimming cost V 3 bases and J 8 bases; bases outside gene matches: 11. The CDR3 sequence is 16 residues long. The CDR3: CASSSTRDRGWHEQFF. The DNA of the CDR3 is TGTGCCAGCAGCTCCACCCGGGACAGGGGTTGGCATGAGCAGTTCTTC. Full variable domain (rest looked up from reference TRBV5-5 and TRBJ2-1): DAGVTQSPTHLIKTRGQQVTLRCSPISGHKSVSWYQQVLGQGPQFIFQYYEKEERGRGNFPDRFSARQFPNYSSELNVNALLLGDSALYLCASSSTRDRGWHEQFFGPGTRLTVL.

V gene TRBV27 combines with J gene TRBJ1-1, with TRBD1 as a possible D gene (5 bases). The germline gives CDR1 MNHEY, CDR2 SMNVEV (reference sequence). The length of the CDR3 is 12 residues. The ends were cut back, 8 bases at V and 1 base at J, with 8 bases in the middle. CDR3 sequence: CASRTGNTEAFF. CDR3 bases: TGTGCCAGCCGCACAGGGAACACTGAAGCTTTCTTT.

This CDR3 is CASSPETGGNQPQHF. The CDR3 DNA sequence: TGTGCCAGCTCACCTGAGACAGGGGGCAATCAGCCCCAGCATTTT. The chain carries TRBV18 and TRBJ1-5; 8 bases match TRBD1. V shed 3 bases and J 2 bases; nucleotides not matched to a gene: 3. CDR3 length equals 15 residues. Germline V CDR1 and CDR2: KGHSH, LQKENI.

The chain uses TRBV5-1 and TRBJ2-3, with D possibly being TRBD1 (5 bases). Germline V gene lookup returns CDR1 SGHRS and CDR2 YFSETQ. The CDR3 loop spans 15 amino acids. V was shortened by 0 bases and J by 3 bases, with 11 bases between the two germline ends. The CDR3: CASSLGQGNTDTQYF. The CDR3 DNA is TGCGCCAGCAGCTTGGGGCAGGGAAATACAGATACGCAGTATTTT.

The DNA for the CDR3 is TGTGCCACCAGCAGAGAAGGATCAAGGAACACTGAAGCTTTCTTT. Protein product: CATSREGSRNTEAFF. The chain couples TRBV15 to TRBJ1-1; D gene ambiguous. The CDR3 loop spans 15 amino acids. Trimming took off 0 bases at V and 1 base at J, with 9 bases between the two ends. CDR1 and CDR2 (germline): LNHNV, YYDKDF (reference sequence).

This clone was detected once. The V and J genes are TRBV4-1 and TRBJ2-5, with D perhaps matching TRBD2 (7 bases). CDR3 size: 16 residues. With 0 bases removed from V and 5 bases from J, the gap between germline ends came to 16 bases. The germline gives CDR1 MGHRA, CDR2 YSYEKL. The CDR3 loop reads CASSQDQFRGGETQYF. CDR3 DNA: TGCGCCAGCAGCCAAGATCAGTTCAGGGGAGGGGAGACCCAGTACTTC.

The gene calls are TRBV6-5 and TRBJ2-1; 8 bases align to TRBD2. Germline assignment: CDR1 MNHEY and CDR2 SVGAGI. The CDR3 consists of 14 residues. Germline trimming cut 7 bases from V and 7 bases from J; bases unmatched to any gene: 9. In DNA, the CDR3 is TGTGCCAGCAAGGGCCCACTAGCGGTGAATGAGCAGTTCTTC. The encoded protein is CASKGPLAVNEQFF.

This chain uses TRBV5-1 with TRBJ2-2, with TRBD2 identical over 9 bases. This CDR3 is built from 16 residues. Germline CDR1 SGHRS, CDR2 YFSETQ. Germline trimming cut 4 bases from V and 4 bases from J; bases unmatched to any gene: 8. The DNA for the CDR3 is TGCGCCAGCAGCCGCTTAGCGGGAGCGAGCACCGGGGAGCTGTTTTTT. Amino acid sequence: CASSRLAGASTGELFF.

The chain has TRBV12-2 and TRBJ2-3. TRBV12-2 is a listed pseudogene. The CDR3 runs 11 residues. The CDR3 loop reads CASRLVDTQYF. The CDR3 region has the DNA TGTGCAAGTCGCTTAGTAGATACGCAGTATTTT.

This clone was seen just once. The J gene is TRBJ2-7, the V gene TRBV10-1; 11 bases fit TRBD2. Looked up from germline, CDR1 is WNHNN and CDR2 is SYGVQD (reference sequence). J was trimmed by 2 bases and V by 11 bases; bases with no gene match: 17. This CDR3 contains 17 residues. The CDR3 reads CAGQLAGVPNLTYEQYF. As DNA, the CDR3 is TGCGCCGGCCAACTAGCGGGAGTACCCAACCTTACCTACGAGCAGTACTTC.

This chain connects TRBV5-1 to TRBJ1-1; 9 bases fit TRBD1. CDR1 and CDR2 (germline): SGHRS, YFSETQ. The CDR3 consists of 14 residues. V trimming: 3 bases; J trimming: 5 bases; junction bases outside the gene matches: 5. The DNA of the CDR3 is TGCGCCAGCAGCTCAACTGGGACAGGGACTGAAGCTTTCTTT. It encodes CASSSTGTGTEAFF.

This sequence joins TRBV7-2 and TRBJ2-7; TRBD2 might be the D (6 bases). V shed 2 bases and J shed 2 bases, with 13 bases lying between them. The CDR3 has 15 amino acids. The germline CDR1 and CDR2 sequences are SGHTA and FQGNSA. Here the CDR3 reads CASSLSAGMTYEQYF. As DNA, the CDR3 is TGTGCCAGCAGCTTATCGGCGGGAATGACCTACGAGCAGTACTTC.

The chain links TRBV7-2 to TRBJ2-1; D remains ambiguous. Per the germline V gene, CDR1 is SGHTA and CDR2 is FQGNSA. V lost 5 bases, J lost 10 bases, and 15 bases lay in between. This CDR3 has 13 amino acids. The CDR3: CASSPRTIGEQFF. DNA for the CDR3: TGTGCCAGCAGCCCGAGGACCATTGGGGAGCAGTTCTTC. The complete variable domain, with remaining parts taken from reference TRBV7-2 and TRBJ2-1, reads GAGVSQSPSNKVTEKGKDVELRCDPISGHTALYWYRQSLGQGLEFLIYFQGNSAPDKSGLPSDRFSAERTGGSVSTLTIQRTQQEDSAVYLCASSPRTIGEQFFGPGTRLTVL.

The gene calls are TRBV19 and TRBJ1-6; possible D gene TRBD1, 5 bases. CDR1 is LNHDA, CDR2 SQIVND, per germline (reference sequence). V lost 3 bases and J 7 bases, leaving 16 bases between the germline ends. The CDR3 spans 16 residues. CDR3 amino acids: CASSIIFGDDNSPLHF. The CDR3 DNA reads TGTGCCAGTAGTATCATCTTCGGGGACGACAATTCACCCCTCCACTTT.

This sequence joins TRBV7-9 and TRBJ1-2; possible D gene TRBD1, 5 bases. V dropped 2 bases and J dropped 9 bases, with 10 bases sitting between them. CDR3 size: 12 residues. From germline, CDR1 is SEHNR and CDR2 FQNEAQ (reference sequence). The CDR3 loop is CASSLSRASYTF. The CDR3 DNA reads TGTGCCAGCAGCTTAAGCAGGGCGAGCTACACCTTC.

This rearrangement joins TRBV7-9 to TRBJ2-2; 7 bases agree with TRBD2. This CDR3 is built from 16 residues. Germline V gene data show CDR1 as SEHNR and CDR2 as FQNEAQ (reference sequence). J lost 2 bases, V lost 10 bases, and 13 bases had no gene match. CDR3 region: CAILHTSALNTGELFF. The CDR3 DNA sequence: TGTGCCATACTCCACACTAGCGCGTTAAACACCGGGGAGCTGTTTTTT.